The rows below give T cell receptor beta chains drawn from one sample of a study of a mutant IDH1 vaccine in newly diagnosed glioma. Profiled with immunoSEQ multiplex PCR; TCRdb holds only in-frame clones, not every one. The data contain some 100,000 clones, about four fifths of them seen just once; the ten biggest clones take up 7% to 8%. The sequencing used PBMCs, collected from a glioma patient treated with radiotherapy, temozolomide or both. The receptors shown here come from a woman between 45 and 60 years old with glioma. Each CDR3 is given with its conserved first and last residue. The order of the fields is V gene, clone size, J gene, D gene, CDR3 protein, CDR3 DNA. D genes are given only for firm matches. Clone size is given for some rows only: seen once, a few or many times, or a class if the clone is expanded.

TRBV6-5	.	TRBJ2-7	TRBD1	CATQLGQGFSYEQYF	TGTGCCACCCAGTTGGGACAGGGCTTCTCCTACGAGCAGTACTTC
TRBV19	.	TRBJ1-6	.	CASSDWGWNNSPLHF	TGTGCCAGTAGTGATTGGGGTTGGAATAATTCACCCCTCCACTTT
TRBV6-5	.	TRBJ2-3	TRBD1	CASRYTGTGITDTQYF	TGTGCCAGCAGATACACCGGGACAGGGATCACAGATACGCAGTATTTT
TRBV11-3	.	TRBJ2-1	TRBD1	CASSSSLIRDRGSRYEQFF	TGTGCCAGCAGCTCGTCCCTTATCCGGGACAGGGGGTCGAGGTATGAGCAGTTCTTC
TRBV19	.	TRBJ2-7	.	CASTDSRGYEQYF	TGTGCCAGTACGGACAGCCGGGGGTACGAGCAGTACTTC
TRBV5-1	.	TRBJ1-4	TRBD1	CASSYEGTGNEKLFF	TGCGCCAGCAGCTATGAGGGGACAGGGAACGAAAAACTGTTTTTT
TRBV15	few	TRBJ1-5	.	CATSRDVQPQHF	TGTGCCACCAGCAGAGATGTCCAGCCCCAGCATTTT
TRBV29-1	.	TRBJ1-3	.	CSVGSGPGTIYF	TGCAGCGTTGGGTCAGGTCCGGGCACCATATATTTT
TRBV6-5	.	TRBJ1-1	.	CASSYSAQLVNTEAFF	TGTGCCAGCAGTTACTCTGCGCAATTGGTGAACACTGAAGCTTTCTTT
TRBV7-2	.	TRBJ1-2	.	CASILAAGDYGYTF	TGTGCCAGCATACTCGCGGCAGGGGACTATGGCTACACCTTC